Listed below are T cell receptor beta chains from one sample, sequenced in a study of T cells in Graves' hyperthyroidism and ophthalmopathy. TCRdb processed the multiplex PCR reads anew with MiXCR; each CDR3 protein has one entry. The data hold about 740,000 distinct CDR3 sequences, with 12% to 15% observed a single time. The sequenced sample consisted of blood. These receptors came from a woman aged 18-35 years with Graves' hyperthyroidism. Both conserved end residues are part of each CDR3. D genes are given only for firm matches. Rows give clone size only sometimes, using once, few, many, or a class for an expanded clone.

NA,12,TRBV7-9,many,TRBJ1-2,CASSLEGHGYTF,TGTGCCAGCAGCTTAGAAGGACATGGCTACACCTTC
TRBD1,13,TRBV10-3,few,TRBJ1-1,CAISGTGKTEAFF,TGTGCCATCAGTGGGACAGGGAAAACTGAAGCTTTCTTT
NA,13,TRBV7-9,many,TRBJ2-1,CASSLGGWHEQFF,TGTGCCAGCAGCTTAGGAGGTTGGCATGAGCAGTTCTTC
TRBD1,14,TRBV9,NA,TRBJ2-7,CASSATGGASEQYF,TGTGCCAGCAGCGCCACAGGGGGCGCATCCGAGCAGTACTTC
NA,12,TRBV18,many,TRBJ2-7,CASSRDLYEQYF,TGTGCCAGCTCACGGGATTTGTACGAGCAGTACTTC
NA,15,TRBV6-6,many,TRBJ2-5,CASSYGQGGAETQYF,TGTGCCAGCAGTTACGGGCAGGGTGGGGCGGAGACCCAGTACTTC
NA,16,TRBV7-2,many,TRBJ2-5,CASSDNLADVQETQYF,TGTGCCAGCAGCGATAACTTAGCGGACGTCCAAGAGACCCAGTACTTC
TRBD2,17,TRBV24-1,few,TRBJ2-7,CATSDSGLAGDLHGQYF,TGTGCCACCAGTGACTCTGGACTAGCGGGAGATCTCCACGGGCAGTACTTC
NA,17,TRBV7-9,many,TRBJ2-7,CASSPNLPGTLLYEQYF,TGTGCCAGCAGCCCCAACCTCCCCGGGACCTTACTCTACGAGCAGTACTTC
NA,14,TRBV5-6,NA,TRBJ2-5,CASNLRGRLETQYF,TGTGCCAGCAACCTACGGGGGCGGTTAGAGACCCAGTACTTC
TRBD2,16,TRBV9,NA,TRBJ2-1,CASSAPLAGVYNEQFF,TGTGCCAGCAGCGCCCCACTAGCGGGGGTGTACAATGAGCAGTTCTTC
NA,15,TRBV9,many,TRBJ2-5,CASSVEVGAGETQYF,TGTGCCAGCAGCGTAGAAGTAGGGGCGGGAGAGACCCAGTACTTC
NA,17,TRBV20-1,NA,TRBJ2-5,CSARRGASGTVKETQYF,TGCAGTGCGCGGCGGGGGGCGTCCGGGACAGTGAAAGAGACCCAGTACTTC
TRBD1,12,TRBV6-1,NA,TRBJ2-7,CASGGQYHEQYF,TGTGCCAGTGGGGGACAGTACCACGAGCAGTACTTC
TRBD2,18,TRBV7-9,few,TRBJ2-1,CASSLGLAGGKFGNEQFF,TGTGCCAGCAGCTTAGGACTAGCGGGAGGGAAATTTGGAAATGAGCAGTTCTTC
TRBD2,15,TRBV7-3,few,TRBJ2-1,CASSPWEGQGVEQFF,TGTGCCAGCAGCCCCTGGGAGGGGCAGGGCGTGGAGCAGTTCTTC
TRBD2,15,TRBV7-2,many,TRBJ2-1,CASSLTLGGRNEQFF,TGTGCCAGCAGCTTAACGTTGGGGGGGAGAAATGAGCAGTTCTTC
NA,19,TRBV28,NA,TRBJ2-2,CASSPYGAWGVSNTGELFF,TGTGCCAGCAGCCCCTATGGTGCGTGGGGCGTATCGAACACCGGGGAGCTGTTTTTT
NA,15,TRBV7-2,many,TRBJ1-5,CASSSETLSNQPQHF,TGTGCCAGCAGCTCCGAGACGTTGAGCAATCAGCCCCAGCATTTT
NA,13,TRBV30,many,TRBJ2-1,CAWSETRFNEQFF,TGTGCCTGGAGTGAGACTAGATTCAATGAGCAGTTCTTC
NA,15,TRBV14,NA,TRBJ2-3,CASSQRSGATDTQYF,TGTGCCAGCAGCCAACGTTCGGGAGCGACTGATACGCAGTATTTT
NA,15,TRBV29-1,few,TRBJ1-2,CSVEDPRGFVYGYTF,TGCAGCGTTGAAGATCCAAGGGGTTTTGTCTATGGCTACACCTTC
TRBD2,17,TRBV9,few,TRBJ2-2,CASSVGISGSYTGELFF,TGTGCCAGCAGCGTGGGAATTAGCGGGAGCTACACCGGGGAGCTGTTTTTT
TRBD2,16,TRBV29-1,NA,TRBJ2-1,CSVEGTSGRPYNEQFF,TGCAGCGTTGAGGGTACTAGCGGGAGACCCTACAATGAGCAGTTCTTC
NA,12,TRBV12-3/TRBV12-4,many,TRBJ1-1,CASSLEEEKAFF,TGTGCCAGCAGTTTAGAGGAGGAGAAAGCTTTCTTT
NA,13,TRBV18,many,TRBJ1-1,CASSPTLNTEAFF,TGTGCCAGCTCACCAACCTTGAACACTGAAGCTTTCTTT
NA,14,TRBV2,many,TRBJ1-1,CASRWETPSTEAFF,TGTGCCAGCAGGTGGGAGACCCCGAGCACTGAAGCTTTCTTT